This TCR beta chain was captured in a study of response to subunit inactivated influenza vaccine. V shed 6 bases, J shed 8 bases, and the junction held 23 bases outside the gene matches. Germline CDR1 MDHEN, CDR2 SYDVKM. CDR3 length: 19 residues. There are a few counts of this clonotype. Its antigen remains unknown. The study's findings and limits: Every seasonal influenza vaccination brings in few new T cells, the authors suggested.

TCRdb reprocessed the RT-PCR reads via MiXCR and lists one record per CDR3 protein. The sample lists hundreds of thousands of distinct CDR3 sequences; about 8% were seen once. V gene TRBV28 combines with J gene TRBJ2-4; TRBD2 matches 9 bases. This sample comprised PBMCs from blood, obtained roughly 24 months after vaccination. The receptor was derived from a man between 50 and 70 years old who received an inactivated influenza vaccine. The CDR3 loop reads CASSKTSGVPLGARDIQYF. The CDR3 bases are TGTGCCAGCAGCAAGACTAGCGGAGTCCCCTTAGGTGCTCGAGACATTCAGTACTTC.